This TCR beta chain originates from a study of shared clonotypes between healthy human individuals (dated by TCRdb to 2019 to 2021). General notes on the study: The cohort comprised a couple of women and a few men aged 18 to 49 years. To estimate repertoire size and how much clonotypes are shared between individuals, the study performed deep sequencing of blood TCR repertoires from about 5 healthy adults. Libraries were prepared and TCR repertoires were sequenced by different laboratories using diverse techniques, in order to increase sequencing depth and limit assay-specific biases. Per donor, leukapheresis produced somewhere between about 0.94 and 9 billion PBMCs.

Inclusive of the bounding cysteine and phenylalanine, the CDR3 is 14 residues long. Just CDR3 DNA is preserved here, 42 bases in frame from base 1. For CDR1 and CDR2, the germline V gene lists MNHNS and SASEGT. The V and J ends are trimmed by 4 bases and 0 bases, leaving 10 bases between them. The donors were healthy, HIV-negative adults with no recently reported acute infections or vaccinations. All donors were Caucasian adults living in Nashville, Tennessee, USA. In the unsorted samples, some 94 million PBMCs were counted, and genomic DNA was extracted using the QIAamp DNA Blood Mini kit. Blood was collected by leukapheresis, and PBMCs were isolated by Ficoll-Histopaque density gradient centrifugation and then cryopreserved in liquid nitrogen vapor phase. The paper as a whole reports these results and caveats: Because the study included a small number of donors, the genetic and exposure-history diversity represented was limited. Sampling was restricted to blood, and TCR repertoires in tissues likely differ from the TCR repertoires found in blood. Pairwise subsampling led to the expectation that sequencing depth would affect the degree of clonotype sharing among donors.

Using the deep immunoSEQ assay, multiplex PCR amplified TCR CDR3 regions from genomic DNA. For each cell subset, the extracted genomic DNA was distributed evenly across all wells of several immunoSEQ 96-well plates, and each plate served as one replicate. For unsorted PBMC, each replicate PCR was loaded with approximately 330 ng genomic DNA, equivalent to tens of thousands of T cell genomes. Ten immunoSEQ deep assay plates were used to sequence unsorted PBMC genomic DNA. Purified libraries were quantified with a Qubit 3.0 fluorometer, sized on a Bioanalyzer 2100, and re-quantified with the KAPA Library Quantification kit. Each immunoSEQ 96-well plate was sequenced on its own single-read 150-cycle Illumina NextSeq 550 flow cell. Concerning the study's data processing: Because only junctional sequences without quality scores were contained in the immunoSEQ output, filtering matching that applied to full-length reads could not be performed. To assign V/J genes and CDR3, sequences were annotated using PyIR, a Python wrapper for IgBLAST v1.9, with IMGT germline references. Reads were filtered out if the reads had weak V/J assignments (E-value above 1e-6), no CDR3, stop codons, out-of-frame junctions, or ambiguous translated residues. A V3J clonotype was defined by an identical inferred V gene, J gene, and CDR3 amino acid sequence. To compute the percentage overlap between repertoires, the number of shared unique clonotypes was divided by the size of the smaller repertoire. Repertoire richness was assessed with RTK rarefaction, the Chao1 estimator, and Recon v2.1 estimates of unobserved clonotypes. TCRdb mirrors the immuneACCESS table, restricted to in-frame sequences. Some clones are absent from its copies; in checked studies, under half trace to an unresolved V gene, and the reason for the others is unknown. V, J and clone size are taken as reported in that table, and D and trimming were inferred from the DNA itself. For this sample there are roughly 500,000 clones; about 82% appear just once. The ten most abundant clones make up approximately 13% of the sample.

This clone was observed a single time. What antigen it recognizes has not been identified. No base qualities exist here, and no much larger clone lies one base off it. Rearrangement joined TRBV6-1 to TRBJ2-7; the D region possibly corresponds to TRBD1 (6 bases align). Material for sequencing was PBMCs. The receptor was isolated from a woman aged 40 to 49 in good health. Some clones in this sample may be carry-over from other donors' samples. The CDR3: CASSGARGSYEQYF. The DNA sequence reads TGTGCCAGCAGTGGGGCCAGGGGCTCCTACGAGCAGTACTTC.